These T cell receptor beta chains were read from a single sample in a study of spatial heterogeneity in lung cancer. TCRdb processed the 5' RACE reads anew with MiXCR; each CDR3 protein has one entry. This sample carries 2,500 to 3,000 distinct CDR3 sequences, 6% to 9.5% of them seen once, and the ten largest clones take around 10%. The sequencing used lung tumor tissue, collected at surgery. All receptors come from a female donor with early-stage non-small cell lung cancer. Each CDR3 is given with its conserved first and last residue. Fields, in order: V gene, J gene, D gene, clone size, CDR3 protein, CDR3 DNA. D genes are given only for firm matches. Clone sizes are shown as once, few, many, or a class for an expanded clone.

v_gene: TRBV6-2/TRBV6-3; j_gene: TRBJ1-2; d_gene: .; abundance: medium-sized; CDR3aa: CASSVDYGYTF; CDR3nt: TGTGCCAGCAGTGTAGACTATGGCTACACCTTC
v_gene: TRBV7-9; j_gene: TRBJ2-7; d_gene: TRBD1; abundance: medium-sized; CDR3aa: CASSRGGTGIYEQYF; CDR3nt: TGTGCCAGCAGCCGAGGAGGGACAGGGATCTACGAGCAGTACTTC
v_gene: TRBV12-3/TRBV12-4; j_gene: TRBJ2-2; d_gene: .; abundance: medium-sized; CDR3aa: CASSLTSGTDTGELFF; CDR3nt: TGTGCCAGCAGTTTAACGTCAGGGACGGACACCGGGGAGCTGTTTTTT
v_gene: TRBV29-1; j_gene: TRBJ2-7; d_gene: .; abundance: medium-sized; CDR3aa: CSASDARYPLRAGQYF; CDR3nt: TGCAGCGCCTCGGACGCCCGGTACCCTCTACGAGCAGGGCAGTACTTC
v_gene: TRBV15; j_gene: TRBJ1-4; d_gene: .; abundance: medium-sized; CDR3aa: CATSTPEGGRKLFF; CDR3nt: TGTGCCACCAGCACTCCCGAGGGGGGGAGGAAACTGTTTTTT
v_gene: TRBV12-3/TRBV12-4; j_gene: TRBJ1-4; d_gene: .; abundance: medium-sized; CDR3aa: CASSFRGVDEKLFF; CDR3nt: TGTGCCAGCAGTTTCCGAGGTGTGGATGAAAAACTGTTTTTT
v_gene: TRBV10-3; j_gene: TRBJ2-1; d_gene: TRBD2; abundance: medium-sized; CDR3aa: CATRGTSGGNEQFF; CDR3nt: TGTGCCACCCGCGGGACTAGCGGGGGAAATGAGCAGTTCTTC
v_gene: TRBV7-3; j_gene: TRBJ2-1; d_gene: TRBD1; abundance: few; CDR3aa: CASSSRTGALNEQFF; CDR3nt: TGTGCCAGCAGCTCCCGGACAGGGGCATTGAATGAGCAGTTCTTC
v_gene: TRBV19; j_gene: TRBJ2-1; d_gene: .; abundance: large; CDR3aa: CASSIGETSSEQFF; CDR3nt: TGTGCCAGTAGTATAGGTGAAACTAGCAGTGAGCAGTTCTTC
v_gene: TRBV5-4; j_gene: TRBJ2-1; d_gene: .; abundance: medium-sized; CDR3aa: CASSMTGLEQFF; CDR3nt: TGTGCCAGCAGCATGACCGGTCTGGAGCAGTTCTTC
v_gene: TRBV2; j_gene: TRBJ1-2; d_gene: .; abundance: medium-sized; CDR3aa: CASSEGPNYGYTF; CDR3nt: TGTGCCAGCAGCGAGGGACCCAACTATGGCTACACCTTC
v_gene: TRBV2; j_gene: TRBJ2-1; d_gene: .; abundance: medium-sized; CDR3aa: CASSEEAQGGYNEQFF; CDR3nt: TGTGCCAGCAGTGAAGAAGCCCAGGGGGGCTACAATGAGCAGTTCTTC
v_gene: TRBV4-1; j_gene: TRBJ2-2; d_gene: .; abundance: few; CDR3aa: CASSLQGFKNGELFF; CDR3nt: TGCGCCAGCAGCCTTCAGGGATTTAAGAACGGGGAGCTGTTTTTT
v_gene: TRBV7-9; j_gene: TRBJ2-2; d_gene: .; abundance: many; CDR3aa: CASSSAVGLGGELFF; CDR3nt: TGTGCCAGCAGCTCCGCGGTTGGTTTGGGCGGGGAGCTGTTTTTT
v_gene: TRBV11-2; j_gene: TRBJ2-7; d_gene: .; abundance: medium-sized; CDR3aa: CASSFMDSLLEQYF; CDR3nt: TGTGCCAGCAGCTTTATGGACTCCCTCCTTGAGCAGTACTTC
v_gene: TRBV3-1; j_gene: TRBJ1-1; d_gene: .; abundance: medium-sized; CDR3aa: CASSQGATPWRKAFF; CDR3nt: TGTGCCAGCAGCCAAGGGGCCACCCCCTGGAGAAAAGCTTTCTTT
v_gene: TRBV7-7; j_gene: TRBJ2-5; d_gene: .; abundance: medium-sized; CDR3aa: CASSSARGGAGETQYF; CDR3nt: TGTGCTAGCAGCTCAGCCCGGGGCGGTGCGGGGGAGACCCAGTACTTC